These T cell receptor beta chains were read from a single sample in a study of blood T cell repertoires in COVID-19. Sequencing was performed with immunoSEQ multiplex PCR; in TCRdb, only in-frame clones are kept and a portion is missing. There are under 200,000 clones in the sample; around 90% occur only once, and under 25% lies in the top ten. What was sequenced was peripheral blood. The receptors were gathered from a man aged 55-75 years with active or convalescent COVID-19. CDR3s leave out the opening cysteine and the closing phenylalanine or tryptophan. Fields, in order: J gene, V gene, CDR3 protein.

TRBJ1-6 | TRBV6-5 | ASSPDRDNSPLH
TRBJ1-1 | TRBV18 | ASSRGPGNTEAF
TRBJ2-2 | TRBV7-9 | ASSRKEVLANTGELF
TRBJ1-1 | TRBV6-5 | ASSYRGRPDTEAF
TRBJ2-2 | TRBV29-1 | SVRGGNTGELF
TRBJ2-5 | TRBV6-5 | ASRGAAGQETQY
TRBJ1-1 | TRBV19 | ASRSRKIPFGEAF
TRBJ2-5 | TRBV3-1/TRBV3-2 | ASSQGQGLWKKTQY
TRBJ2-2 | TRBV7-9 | ARSASGGADTGELF
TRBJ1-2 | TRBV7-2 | ASSQGQGIWDGYT
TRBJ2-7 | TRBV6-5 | ASSSQGVSSYEQY
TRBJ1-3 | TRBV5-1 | ASSPGQPGNTIY
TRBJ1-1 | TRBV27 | ASSFWDRAIEAF
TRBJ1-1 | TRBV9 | ASSPTSGQRTEAF
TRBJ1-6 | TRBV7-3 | ASSQSGGVNSPLH
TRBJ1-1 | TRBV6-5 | ASSRQSNTEAF
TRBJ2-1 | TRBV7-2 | ASSGGLAGTTYNEQF
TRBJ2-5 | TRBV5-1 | ASSPGRTGGETQY
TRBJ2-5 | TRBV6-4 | ASSDSSVLAVTFSETQY
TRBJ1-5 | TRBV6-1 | ASSEYRGEDQPQH
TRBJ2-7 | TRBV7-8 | ASSKRGQGLSYEQY
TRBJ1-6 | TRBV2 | ASAGGPNSPLH
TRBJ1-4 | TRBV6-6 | ASSALRDNEKLF
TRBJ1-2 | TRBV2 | ASIRDRDNYGYT
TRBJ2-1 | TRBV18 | ASSPMTGEQF
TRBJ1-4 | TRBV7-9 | ASSLASGTGGKLF
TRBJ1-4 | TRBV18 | ASSPYRGLREKLF
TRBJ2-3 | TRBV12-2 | ASRFRYQRGGTDTQY
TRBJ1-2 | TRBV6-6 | ASSYLLGQSYGYT
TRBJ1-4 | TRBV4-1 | ASSQPTESTGKLF
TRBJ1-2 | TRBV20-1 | SASMGQGAFGGYT
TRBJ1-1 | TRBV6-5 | ASVGTGTLNTEAF
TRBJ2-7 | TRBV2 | ASSIGSYEQY
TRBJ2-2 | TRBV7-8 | ASSLLPGQGNTGELF
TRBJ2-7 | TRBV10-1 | ASSESRDRLEEQY
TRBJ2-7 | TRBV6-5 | ASRAGYEQY
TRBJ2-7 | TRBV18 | ASSPAGQGASEQY
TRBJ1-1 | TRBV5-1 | ASSLGTARAEAF
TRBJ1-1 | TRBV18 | ASSPTLFDRTENTEAF
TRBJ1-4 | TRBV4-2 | ASSQDQAGGLEKLF
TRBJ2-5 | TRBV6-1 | ASSDWGQRQETQY
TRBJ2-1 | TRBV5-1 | ASSVGRLSYNEQF
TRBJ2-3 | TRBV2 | ASSEERGAPDTQY
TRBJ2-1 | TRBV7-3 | ASSRSAGLYNEQF
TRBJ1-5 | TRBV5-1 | ASSLGGTGQPQH
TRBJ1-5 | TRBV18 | ASSPEGYSNQPQH
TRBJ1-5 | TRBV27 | ASSLVGDSNQPQH
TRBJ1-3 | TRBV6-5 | ASSYSSGVSGNTIY
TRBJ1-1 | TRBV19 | ASSQDRESEAF
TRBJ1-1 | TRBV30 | AWSVSGSTEAF
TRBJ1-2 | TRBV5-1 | ASSLRDRNYGYT
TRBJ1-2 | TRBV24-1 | ATSDTGYWSGYT
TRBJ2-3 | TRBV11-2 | ASSSGAGAHTDTQY